The text below deals with one T cell receptor beta chain. This record comes from a study of blood T cell repertoires in COVID-19. As for the study in general: Some COVID-19 samples were acute and others convalescent; all came from the United States, Italy and Spain. The analysed material was cDNA or gDNA that came from T cells, B-cell-depleted T cells, or PBMCs.

V lost 7 bases to trimming and J lost 8 bases, with 21 bases between them. The CDR3 length is 14 residues. From germline, CDR1 is SGDLS and CDR2 YYNGEE. Some clones are missing from TCRdb's copy, which holds only in-frame ones; the method was immunoSEQ multiplex PCR. The sample has around 180,000 clones; roughly 70% are singletons. This chain uses TRBV9 with TRBJ1-2; D ambiguous. Sequenced sample: peripheral blood. The clonotype comes from an elderly woman with acute or convalescent COVID-19. The CDR3 region has the DNA TGTGCCAGCCGCAGTATACGTACTACCGGGGGCTACACCTTC. This sequence encodes CASRSIRTTGGYTF.